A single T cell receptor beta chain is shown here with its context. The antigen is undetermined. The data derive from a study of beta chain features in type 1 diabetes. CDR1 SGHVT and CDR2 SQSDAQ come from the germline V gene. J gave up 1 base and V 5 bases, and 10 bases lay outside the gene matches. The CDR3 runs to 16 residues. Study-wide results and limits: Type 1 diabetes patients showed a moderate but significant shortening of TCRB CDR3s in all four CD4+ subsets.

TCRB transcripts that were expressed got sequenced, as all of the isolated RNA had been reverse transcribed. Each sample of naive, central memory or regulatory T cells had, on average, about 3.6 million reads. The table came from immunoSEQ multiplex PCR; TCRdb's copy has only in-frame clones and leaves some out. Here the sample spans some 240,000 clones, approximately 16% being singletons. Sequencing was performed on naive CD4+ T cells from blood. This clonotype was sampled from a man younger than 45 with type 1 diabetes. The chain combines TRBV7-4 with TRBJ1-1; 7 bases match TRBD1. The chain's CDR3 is CASSRPGTDKNTEAFF. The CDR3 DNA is TGTGCCAGCAGCCGACCCGGGACAGATAAGAACACTGAAGCTTTCTTT.